Included here is one TCR beta chain sequence, with context. The target antigen is unknown. The sample is drawn from a study of T cell responses to AZD1222 COVID-19 vaccine. Profiling relied on immunoSEQ multiplex PCR, and the TCRdb table lists in-frame clones only, not all of them. Among some 70,000 clones listed, 75% to 90% were seen once. Findings of the study overall: Repertoire sampling was restricted to post-peak T cell response timepoints. Clonal diversity was possibly underestimated, and white British individuals and females predominated among donors. At baseline, seropositivity was found in only a handful of AZD1222 recipients.

Some second doses came at about 4 weeks and others at about 12 weeks; these were pooled. Trimming removed 6 bases at V and 6 bases at J, with 14 bases between. This CDR3 spans 13 amino acids. CDR1 is SGHDN, CDR2 FVKESK, per germline. This TCR was sampled from an adult who received the AZD1222 COVID-19 vaccine. This chain connects TRBV14 to TRBJ1-2; TRBD1 is a possible D gene (6 bases). The sequencing here drew on peripheral blood, taken 28 days after the second AZD1222 dose. CDR3 in amino acids: CASSRTGYNGYTF. CDR3 in DNA: TGTGCCAGCAGTCGAACAGGGTATAATGGCTACACCTTC.